This T cell receptor beta chain comes out of a study of T cells after yellow fever vaccination. Generation of TCR cDNA used 5'RACE template switching (which added a universal primer site and UMIs). Each CDR3 protein is one row after TCRdb ran MiXCR on the 5' RACE reads. This table has 300,000 to 400,000 distinct CDR3 sequences, 7% to 9% appearing once. Looked up from germline, CDR1 is SGHNT and CDR2 is YENEEA. CDR3 length: 17 amino acids. Trimming pared 10 bases from V and 5 bases from J, leaving 28 bases between. The gene calls are TRBV11-3 and TRBJ2-3; D is possibly TRBD1 (5 bases). The clonotype comes from a man younger than 35 who received the YFV17D yellow fever vaccine. The input for sequencing was PBMCs, taken more than 40 days after the first yellow fever vaccination. This chain's CDR3 is CATSSTRWGSNQDTQYF. The CDR3 nucleotides are TGTGCCACCTCTTCAACCAGGTGGGGCTCGAATCAAGATACGCAGTATTTT.